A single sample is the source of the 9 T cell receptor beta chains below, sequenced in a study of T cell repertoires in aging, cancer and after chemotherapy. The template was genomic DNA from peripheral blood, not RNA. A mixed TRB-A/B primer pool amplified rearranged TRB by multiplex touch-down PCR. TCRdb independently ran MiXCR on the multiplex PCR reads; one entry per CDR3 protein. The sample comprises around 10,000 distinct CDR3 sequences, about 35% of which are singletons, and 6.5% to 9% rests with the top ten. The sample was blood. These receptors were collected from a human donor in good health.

For the CDR3, the DNA is TGTGCCAGCAGTTTAAAGGGTAGCAGGGCAGATACGCAGTATTTT. Its protein is CASSLKGSRADTQYF. The V and J genes are TRBV27 and TRBJ2-3; tentative D call: TRBD1 (5 bases). Germline lookup yields CDR1 MNHEY and CDR2 SMNVEV (reference sequence). Deletions cut 2 bases from V and 4 bases from J, with 13 bases between. The CDR3 is 15 amino acids.

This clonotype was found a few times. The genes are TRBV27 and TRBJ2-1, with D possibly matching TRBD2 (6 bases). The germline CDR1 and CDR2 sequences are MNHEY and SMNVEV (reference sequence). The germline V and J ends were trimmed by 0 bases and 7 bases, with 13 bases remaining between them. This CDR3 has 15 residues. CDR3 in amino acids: CASSLSLAFVNEQFF. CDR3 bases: TGTGCCAGCAGTTTATCGCTAGCGTTTGTGAATGAGCAGTTCTTC.

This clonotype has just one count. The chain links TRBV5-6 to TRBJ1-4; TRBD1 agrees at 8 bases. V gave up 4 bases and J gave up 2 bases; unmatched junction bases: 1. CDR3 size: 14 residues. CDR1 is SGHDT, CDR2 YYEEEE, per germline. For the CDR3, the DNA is TGTGCCAGCAGCCGGGACAGGACTAATGAAAAACTGTTTTTT. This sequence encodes CASSRDRTNEKLFF.

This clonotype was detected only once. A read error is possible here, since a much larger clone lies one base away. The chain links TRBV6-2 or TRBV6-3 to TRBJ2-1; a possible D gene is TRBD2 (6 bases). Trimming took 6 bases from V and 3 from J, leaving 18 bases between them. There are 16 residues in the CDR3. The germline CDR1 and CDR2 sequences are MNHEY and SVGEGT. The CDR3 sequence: CASSLLADGDYNEQFF. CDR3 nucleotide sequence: TGTGCCAGCAGCTTACTAGCTGATGGGGACTACAATGAGCAGTTCTTC.

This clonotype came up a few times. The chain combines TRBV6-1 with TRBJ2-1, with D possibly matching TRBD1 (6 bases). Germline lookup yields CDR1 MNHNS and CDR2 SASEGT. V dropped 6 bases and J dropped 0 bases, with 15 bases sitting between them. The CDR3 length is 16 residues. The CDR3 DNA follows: TGTGCCAGCAGGTCACAGGGTGGGAGCTCCTACAATGAGCAGTTCTTC. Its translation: CASRSQGGSSYNEQFF.

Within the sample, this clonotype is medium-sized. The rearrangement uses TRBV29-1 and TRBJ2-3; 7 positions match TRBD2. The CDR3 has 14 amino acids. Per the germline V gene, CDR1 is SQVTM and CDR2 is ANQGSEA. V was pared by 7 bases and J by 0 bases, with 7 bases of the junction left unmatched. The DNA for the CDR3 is TGCAGCGCCGACAGCGGGACCAGCACAGATACGCAGTATTTT. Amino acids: CSADSGTSTDTQYF.

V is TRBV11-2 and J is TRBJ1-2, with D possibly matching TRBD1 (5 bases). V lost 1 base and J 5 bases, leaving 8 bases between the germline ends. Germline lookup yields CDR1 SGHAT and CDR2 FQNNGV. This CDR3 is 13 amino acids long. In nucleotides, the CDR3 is TGTGCCAGCAGCTTAGTACGGGGGTATGGCTACACCTTC. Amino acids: CASSLVRGYGYTF.

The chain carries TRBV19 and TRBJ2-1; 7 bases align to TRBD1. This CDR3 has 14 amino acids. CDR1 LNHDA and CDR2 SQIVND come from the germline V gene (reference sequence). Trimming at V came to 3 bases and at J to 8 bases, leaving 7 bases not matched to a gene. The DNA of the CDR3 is TGTGCCAGTAGTATTAGGGTTCAGGGGGATGAGCAGTTCTTC. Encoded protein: CASSIRVQGDEQFF.

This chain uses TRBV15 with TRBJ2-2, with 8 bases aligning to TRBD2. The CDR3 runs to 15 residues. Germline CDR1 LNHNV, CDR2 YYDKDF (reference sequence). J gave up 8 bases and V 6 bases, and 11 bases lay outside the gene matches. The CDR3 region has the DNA TGTGCCACCAGAGAAACCGGGAGGGTAACAGGGGAGCTGTTTTTT. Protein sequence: CATRETGRVTGELFF.